This T cell receptor (beta chain) was obtained from a study of T-cell memory formation after mild COVID-19. Study-level points and caveats: CD4+ contracting clones lay mainly in CM and EM, CD8+ ones in EMRA. Certain responding clones were present in pre-infection memory, suggesting participation of cross-reactive memory.

TCRdb re-derived calls from the 5' RACE reads in MiXCR, one entry per CDR3 protein. Among tens of thousands of distinct CDR3 sequences listed, about 14% were seen once. Comment on this clonotype: Its specificity is unknown.

The CDR3 has 15 amino acids. Germline V gives CDR1 MNHEY, CDR2 SVGAGI. Trimming removed 5 bases at V and 4 bases at J, with 15 bases between. Sequenced input: PBMCs or a T cell subset sorted from them (not recorded which). The origin of this receptor is a man between 18 and 35 years old who had mild COVID-19 (a few samples of this study predate the infection). Cell type and time point are not known. The gene calls are TRBV6-5 and TRBJ2-1; tentatively, D is TRBD2 (7 bases). The CDR3 loop reads CASSLYGGPYNEQFF. CDR3 coding DNA: TGTGCCAGCAGTCTCTACGGGGGGCCTTACAATGAGCAGTTCTTC.